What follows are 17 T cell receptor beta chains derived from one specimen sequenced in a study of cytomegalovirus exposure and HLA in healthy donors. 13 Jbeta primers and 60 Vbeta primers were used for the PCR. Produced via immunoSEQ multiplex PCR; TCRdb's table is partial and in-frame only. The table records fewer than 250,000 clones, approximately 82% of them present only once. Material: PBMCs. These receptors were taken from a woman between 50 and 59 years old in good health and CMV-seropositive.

In DNA, the CDR3 is TGTGCCAGCAGCTTAGATAGATCCCAGGGACAGCCCCAGCATTTT. Its translation is CASSLDRSQGQPQHF. This chain joins TRBV7-2 and TRBJ1-5; a possible D gene is TRBD1 (5 bases). The CDR3 is 15 amino acids. Germline V CDR1 and CDR2: SGHTA, FQGNSA. Trimming left V 1 base short and J 7 bases short, with 14 bases between.

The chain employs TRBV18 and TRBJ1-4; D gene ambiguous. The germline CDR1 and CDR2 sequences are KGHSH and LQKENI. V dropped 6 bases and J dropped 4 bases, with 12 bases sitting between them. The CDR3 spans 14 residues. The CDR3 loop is CASSPRRNNEKLFF. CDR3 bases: TGTGCCAGCTCCCCGAGGAGGAATAATGAAAAACTGTTTTTT.

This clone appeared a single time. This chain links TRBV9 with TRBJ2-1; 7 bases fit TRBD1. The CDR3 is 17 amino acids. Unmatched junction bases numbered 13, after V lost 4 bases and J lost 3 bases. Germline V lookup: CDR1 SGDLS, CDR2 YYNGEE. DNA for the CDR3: TGTGCCAGCAGCCCCCGCCCGGGGACAGATCGCTACAATGAGCAGTTCTTC. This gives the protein CASSPRPGTDRYNEQFF.

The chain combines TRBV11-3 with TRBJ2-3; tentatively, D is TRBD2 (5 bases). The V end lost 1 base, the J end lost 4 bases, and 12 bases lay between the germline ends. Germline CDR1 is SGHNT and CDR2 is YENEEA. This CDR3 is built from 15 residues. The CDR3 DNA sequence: TGTGCCAGCAGCTTAGGGAATCGAGCGGCAGATACGCAGTATTTT. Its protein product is CASSLGNRAADTQYF. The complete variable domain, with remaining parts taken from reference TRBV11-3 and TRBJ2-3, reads EAGVVQSPRYKIIEKKQPVAFWCNPISGHNTLYWYLQNLGQGPELLIRYENEEAVDDSQLPKDRFSAERLKGVDSTLKIQPAELGDSAVYLCASSLGNRAADTQYFGPGTRLTVL.

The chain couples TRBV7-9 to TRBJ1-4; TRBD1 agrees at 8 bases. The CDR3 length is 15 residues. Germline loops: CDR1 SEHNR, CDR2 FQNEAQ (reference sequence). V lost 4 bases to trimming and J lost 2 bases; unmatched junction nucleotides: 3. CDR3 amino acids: CASSSDRATNEKLFF. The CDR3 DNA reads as TGTGCCAGCAGCTCGGACAGGGCTACTAATGAAAAACTGTTTTTT. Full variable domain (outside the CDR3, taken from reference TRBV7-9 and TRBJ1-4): DTGVSQNPRHKITKRGQNVTFRCDPISEHNRLYWYRQTLGQGPEFLTYFQNEAQLEKSRLLSDRFSAERPKGSFSTLEIQRTEQGDSAMYLCASSSDRATNEKLFFGSGTQLSVL.

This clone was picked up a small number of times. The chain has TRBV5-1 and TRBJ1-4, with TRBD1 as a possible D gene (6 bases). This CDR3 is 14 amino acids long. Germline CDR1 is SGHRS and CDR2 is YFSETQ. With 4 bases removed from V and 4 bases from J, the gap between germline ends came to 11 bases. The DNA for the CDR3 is TGCGCCAGCAGCCCCGGACAGATTAATGAAAAACTGTTTTTT. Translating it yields CASSPGQINEKLFF.

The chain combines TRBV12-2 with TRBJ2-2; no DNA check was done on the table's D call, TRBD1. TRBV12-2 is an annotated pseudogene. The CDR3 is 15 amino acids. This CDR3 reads CASRLVRVNVGELFF. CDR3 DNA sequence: TGTGCAAGTCGCTTAGTCAGGGTGAACGTCGGGGAGCTGTTTTTT.

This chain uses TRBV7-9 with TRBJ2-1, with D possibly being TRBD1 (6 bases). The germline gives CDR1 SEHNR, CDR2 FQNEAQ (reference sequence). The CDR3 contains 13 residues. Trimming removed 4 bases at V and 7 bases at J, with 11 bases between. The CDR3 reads CASSSLDRNEQFF. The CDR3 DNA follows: TGTGCCAGCAGCTCCCTCGACAGGAATGAGCAGTTCTTC.

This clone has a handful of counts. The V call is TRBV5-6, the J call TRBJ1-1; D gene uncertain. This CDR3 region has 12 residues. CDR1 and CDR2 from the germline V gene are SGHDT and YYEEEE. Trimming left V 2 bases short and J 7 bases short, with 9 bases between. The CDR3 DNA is TGTGCCAGCAGCTTCGGGATTCTTGAAGCTTTCTTT. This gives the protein CASSFGILEAFF.

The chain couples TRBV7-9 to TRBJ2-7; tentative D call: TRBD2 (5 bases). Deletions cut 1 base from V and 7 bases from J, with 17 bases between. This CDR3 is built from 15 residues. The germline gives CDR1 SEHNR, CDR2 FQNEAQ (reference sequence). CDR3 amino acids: CASSLEHGLRGEQYF. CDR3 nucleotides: TGTGCCAGCAGCTTAGAGCATGGGCTACGAGGGGAGCAGTACTTC. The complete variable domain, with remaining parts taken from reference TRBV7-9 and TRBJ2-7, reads DTGVSQNPRHKITKRGQNVTFRCDPISEHNRLYWYRQTLGQGPEFLTYFQNEAQLEKSRLLSDRFSAERPKGSFSTLEIQRTEQGDSAMYLCASSLEHGLRGEQYFGPGTRLTVT.

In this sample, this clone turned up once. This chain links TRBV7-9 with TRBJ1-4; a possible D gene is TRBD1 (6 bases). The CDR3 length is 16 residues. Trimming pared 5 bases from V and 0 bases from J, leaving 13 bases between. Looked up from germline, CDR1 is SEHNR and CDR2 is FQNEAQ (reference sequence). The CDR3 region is CASSPRTAATNEKLFF. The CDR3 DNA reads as TGTGCCAGCAGCCCCCGGACAGCGGCAACTAATGAAAAACTGTTTTTT. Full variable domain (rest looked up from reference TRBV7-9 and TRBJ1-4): DTGVSQNPRHKITKRGQNVTFRCDPISEHNRLYWYRQTLGQGPEFLTYFQNEAQLEKSRLLSDRFSAERPKGSFSTLEIQRTEQGDSAMYLCASSPRTAATNEKLFFGSGTQLSVL.

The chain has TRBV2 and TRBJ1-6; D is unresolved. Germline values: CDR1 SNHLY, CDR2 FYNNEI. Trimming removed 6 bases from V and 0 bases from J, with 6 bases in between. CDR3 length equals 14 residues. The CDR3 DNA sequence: TGTGCCAGCAGACCGAGCTCCTATAATTCACCCCTCCACTTT. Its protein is CASRPSSYNSPLHF. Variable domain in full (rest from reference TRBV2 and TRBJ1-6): EPEVTQTPSHQVTQMGQEVILRCVPISNHLYFYWYRQILGQKVEFLVSFYNNEISEKSEIFDDQFSVERPDGSNFTLKIRSTKLEDSAMYFCASRPSSYNSPLHFGNGTRLTVT.

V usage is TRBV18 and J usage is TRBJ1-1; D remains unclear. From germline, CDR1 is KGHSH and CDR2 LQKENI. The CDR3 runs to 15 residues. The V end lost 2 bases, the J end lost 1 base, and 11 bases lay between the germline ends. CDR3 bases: TGTGCCAGCTCACCAATAACACCGTCGAACACTGAAGCTTTCTTT. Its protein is CASSPITPSNTEAFF. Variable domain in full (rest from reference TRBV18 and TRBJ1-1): NAGVMQNPRHLVRRRGQEARLRCSPMKGHSHVYWYRQLPEEGLKFMVYLQKENIIDESGMPKERFSAEFPKEGPSILRIQQVVRGDSAAYFCASSPITPSNTEAFFGQGTRLTVV.

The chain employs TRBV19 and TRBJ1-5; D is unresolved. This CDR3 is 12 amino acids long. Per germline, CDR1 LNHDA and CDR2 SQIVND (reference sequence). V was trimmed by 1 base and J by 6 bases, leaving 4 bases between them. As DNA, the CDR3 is TGTGCCAGTAGTATAGGGAGTCAGCCCCAGCATTTT. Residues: CASSIGSQPQHF. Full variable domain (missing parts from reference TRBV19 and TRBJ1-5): DGGITQSPKYLFRKEGQNVTLSCEQNLNHDAMYWYRQDPGQGLRLIYYSQIVNDFQKGDIAEGYSVSREKKESFPLTVTSAQKNPTAFYLCASSIGSQPQHFGDGTRLSIL.

This chain's CDR3 is CASSRTGTYEQYF. CDR3 nucleotide sequence: TGTGCCAGCAGTCGGACAGGGACCTACGAGCAGTACTTC. The chain recombines TRBV28 with TRBJ2-7; 8 nucleotides match TRBD1. Germline lookup yields CDR1 MDHEN and CDR2 SYDVKM. With V trimmed by 5 bases and J by 2 bases, 2 bases remained unmatched. The CDR3 is made up of 13 amino acids.

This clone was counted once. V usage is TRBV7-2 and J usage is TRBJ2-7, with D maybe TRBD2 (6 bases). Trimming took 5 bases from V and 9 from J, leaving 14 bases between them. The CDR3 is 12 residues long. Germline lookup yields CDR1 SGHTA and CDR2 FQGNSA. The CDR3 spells CASSVYAGWQYF. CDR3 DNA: TGTGCCAGCAGCGTATACGCGGGATGGCAGTACTTC.

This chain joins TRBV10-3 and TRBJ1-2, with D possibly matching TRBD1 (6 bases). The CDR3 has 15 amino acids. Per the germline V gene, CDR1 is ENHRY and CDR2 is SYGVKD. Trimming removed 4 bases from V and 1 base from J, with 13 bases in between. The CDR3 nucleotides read TGTGCCATCAGTGCCCGGGACACCGTTAACTATGGCTACACCTTC. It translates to CAISARDTVNYGYTF.